The 8 T cell receptor beta chains presented below share a single source sample, sequenced in a study of cytomegalovirus exposure and HLA in healthy donors. Both 60 Vbeta primers and 13 Jbeta primers went into the PCR. TCRdb's copy holds only in-frame clones and misses some; the assay was immunoSEQ multiplex PCR. This table holds about 160,000 clones, roughly 77% found once. Sequenced material: PBMCs. These receptors all stem from a male donor in good health and CMV-seronegative.

This chain links TRBV25-1 with TRBJ2-3; 8 bases line up with TRBD2. CDR1 is MGHDK, CDR2 SYGVNS, per germline. Germline trimming cut 7 bases from V and 6 bases from J; bases unmatched to any gene: 18. The CDR3 length is 17 residues. CDR3 DNA: TGTGCCAGCACCCCCGGGGCTAGCGGGTGGGATGTGGATACGCAGTATTTT. Its translation is CASTPGASGWDVDTQYF. The variable domain in full, completed from reference TRBV25-1 and TRBJ2-3, reads EADIYQTPRYLVIGTGKKITLECSQTMGHDKMYWYQQDPGMELHLIHYSYGVNSTEKGDLSSESTVSRIRTEHFPLTLESARPSHTSQYLCASTPGASGWDVDTQYFGPGTRLTVL.

This clone has only a few counts. V usage is TRBV6-1 and J usage is TRBJ1-2, with 7 bases matching TRBD1. V lost 2 bases, J lost 2 bases, and 5 bases stayed unmatched. The CDR3 has 15 residues. Germline CDR1 is MNHNS and CDR2 is SASEGT. DNA for the CDR3: TGTGCCAGCAGTGAACGAGGGGGCAGGAACTATGGCTACACCTTC. It encodes CASSERGGRNYGYTF.

The V and J genes are TRBV6-4 and TRBJ2-3; a weak D match, TRBD1 (6 bases). V gave up 4 bases and J gave up 1 base, with 15 bases separating them. Germline assignment: CDR1 MRHNA and CDR2 SNTAGT. This CDR3 is built from 16 residues. CDR3: CASSAQAGDGTDTQYF. CDR3 in DNA: TGTGCCAGCAGTGCCCAGGCAGGGGACGGCACAGATACGCAGTATTTT.

This clone was picked up a small number of times. The chain carries TRBV7-8 and TRBJ1-5; D ambiguous. This CDR3 has 13 residues. CDR1 SGHVS and CDR2 FQNEAQ come from the germline V gene. V dropped 2 bases and J dropped 8 bases, with 10 bases sitting between them. Written as DNA, the CDR3 is TGTGCCAGCAGCTTAACCGGAGGAGAGCCCCAGCATTTT. Translating gives CASSLTGGEPQHF.

The CDR3: CASSLFTSGGFYEQYF. The DNA of the CDR3 is TGCGCCAGCAGCCTATTTACTAGCGGGGGCTTCTACGAGCAGTACTTC. V gene TRBV4-3 combines with J gene TRBJ2-7; 11 nucleotides match TRBD2. Germline V gene lookup returns CDR1 LGHNA and CDR2 YSLEER. The CDR3 extends over 16 amino acids. V gave up 4 bases and J gave up 3 bases; unmatched junction bases: 8.

The chain carries TRBV5-1 and TRBJ2-5, with 11 positions matching TRBD2. The CDR3 loop spans 18 amino acids. Trimming removed 0 bases from V and 0 bases from J; junction bases left unmatched: 7. Germline values: CDR1 SGHRS, CDR2 YFSETQ. Here the CDR3 DNA reads TGCGCCAGCAGCTTGGAGGGACTAGCGGTTCTGTACCAAGAGACCCAGTACTTC. This translates into CASSLEGLAVLYQETQYF.

The V gene is TRBV2, the J gene TRBJ2-5; TRBD1 agrees at 9 bases. Unmatched junction bases numbered 5, after V lost 1 base and J lost 5 bases. This CDR3 spans 15 amino acids. Germline CDR1 reads SNHLY; CDR2 reads FYNNEI. The CDR3 region is CASSEGGTGRETQYF. The CDR3 coding sequence is TGTGCCAGCAGTGAAGGGGGGACAGGGCGGGAGACCCAGTACTTC.

A remark on this clone: Sequence at one end of the junction differs from germline and may be a read error. The chain joins TRBV5-1 to TRBJ1-2, with 7 bases identical to TRBD1. The germline gives CDR1 SGHRS, CDR2 YFSETQ. This CDR3 region has 14 residues. The DNA for the CDR3 is TGCACCAGCAGCGGAGGGACAGAACTATATGGCTACACCTTC. It codes for CTSSGGTELYGYTF.